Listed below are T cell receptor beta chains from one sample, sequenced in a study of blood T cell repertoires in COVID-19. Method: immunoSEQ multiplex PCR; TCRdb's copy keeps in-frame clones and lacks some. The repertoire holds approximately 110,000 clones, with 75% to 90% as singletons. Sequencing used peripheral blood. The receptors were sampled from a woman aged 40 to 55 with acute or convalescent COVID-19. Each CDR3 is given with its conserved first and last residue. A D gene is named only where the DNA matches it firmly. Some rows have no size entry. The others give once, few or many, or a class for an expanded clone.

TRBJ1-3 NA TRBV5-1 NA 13 TGCGCCAGCAGCTTGCAGGGGGGAAACACCATATATTTT CASSLQGGNTIYF
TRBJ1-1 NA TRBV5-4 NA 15 TGTGCCAGCAGCGCCGACCTACAGGGGAACACTGAAGCTTTCTTT CASSADLQGNTEAFF
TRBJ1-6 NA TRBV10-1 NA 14 TGCGCCAGCAGTGAGGGAGCCTTAGGTTCACCCCTCCACTTT CASSEGALGSPLHF
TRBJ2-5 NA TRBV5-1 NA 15 TGCGCCAGCAGCCTCGCCACTAGCACCAAAGAGACCCAGTACTTC CASSLATSTKETQYF
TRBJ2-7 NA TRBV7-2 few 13 TGTGCCAGTACGACCGGGAACTCCTACGAGCAGTACTTC CASTTGNSYEQYF
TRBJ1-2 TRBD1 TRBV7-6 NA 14 TGTGCCAGCAGCTCTGGACAGGGGATATATGGCTACACCTTC CASSSGQGIYGYTF
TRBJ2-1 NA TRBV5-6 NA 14 TGTGCCAGCAGCTTGACAGGCTCCTACAATGAGCAGTTCTTC CASSLTGSYNEQFF
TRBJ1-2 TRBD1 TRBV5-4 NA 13 TGTGCCAGCAGCTGGGGACAGGACTATGGCTACACCTTC CASSWGQDYGYTF
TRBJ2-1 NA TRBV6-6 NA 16 TGTGCCAGCAGTTATTCGGACAGTCTATCCTACAATGAGCAGTTCTTC CASSYSDSLSYNEQFF
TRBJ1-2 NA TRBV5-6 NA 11 TGTGCCAGCACTCACCGCGGGGGCTACACCTTC CASTHRGGYTF
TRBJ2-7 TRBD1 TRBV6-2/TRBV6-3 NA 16 TGTGCCAGCAGCCCCGACCTCCGACAGGGTGGCTCCGAGCAGTACTTC CASSPDLRQGGSEQYF
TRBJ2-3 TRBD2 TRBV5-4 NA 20 TGTGCCAGCAGCGGAACTTCCGGGACTAGCGGGGTATTAAGCACAGATACGCAGTATTTT CASSGTSGTSGVLSTDTQYF
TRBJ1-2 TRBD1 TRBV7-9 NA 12 TGTGCCATCTTGGGACAGGGAAGTGGCTACACCTTC CAILGQGSGYTF
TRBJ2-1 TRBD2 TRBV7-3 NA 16 TGTGCCAGCAGCCCCGGGACTAGCGGGTTATACAATGAGCAGTTCTTC CASSPGTSGLYNEQFF
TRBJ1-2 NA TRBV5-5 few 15 TGTGCCAGCAGCGCCGCGGGGAGGTTGGACTATGGCTACACCTTC CASSAAGRLDYGYTF
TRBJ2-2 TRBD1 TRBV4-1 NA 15 TGCGCCAGCAGCCGAGGGACAGGGGGGGACGGGGAGCTGTTTTTT CASSRGTGGDGELFF
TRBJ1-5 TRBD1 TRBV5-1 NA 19 TGCGCCAGCAGCTTGGAGCCCTCCGGGACAGGGGGCCGACATCAGCCCCAGCATTTT CASSLEPSGTGGRHQPQHF
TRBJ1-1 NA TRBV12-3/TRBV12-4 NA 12 TGTGCCAGCAGCCCTGCCGGGGCTGAAGCTTTCTTT CASSPAGAEAFF
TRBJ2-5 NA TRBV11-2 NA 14 TGTGCCAGCAGCAACCCAGGGGCCCAAGAGACCCAGTACTTC CASSNPGAQETQYF
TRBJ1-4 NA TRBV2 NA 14 TGTGCCAGCAGGTGGACAGACGTTAATGAAAAACTGTTTTTT CASRWTDVNEKLFF
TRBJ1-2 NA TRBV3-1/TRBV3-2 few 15 TGTGCCAGCAGCCAAGCGAGGACCCCGGGGTATGGCTACACCTTC CASSQARTPGYGYTF
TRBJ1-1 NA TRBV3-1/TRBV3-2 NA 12 TGTGCCAGCAGCTTCCAGGCCACCGAAGCTTTCTTT CASSFQATEAFF
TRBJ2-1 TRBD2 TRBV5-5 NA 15 TGTGCCAGCGCGCAGGGACTAGCGGGGTACAATGAGCAGTTCTTC CASAQGLAGYNEQFF
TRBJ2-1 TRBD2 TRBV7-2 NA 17 TGTGCCAGCAGCTTATACGGGGCCGTGCGGGGGGGCTATGAGCAGTTCTTC CASSLYGAVRGGYEQFF
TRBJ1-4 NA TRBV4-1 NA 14 TGCGCCAGCAGCCGAGGACGAGCGGGCGAAAAACTGTTTTTT CASSRGRAGEKLFF
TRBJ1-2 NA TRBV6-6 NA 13 TGTGCCAGCAGTTACCGTACGGGGGATGGCTACACCTTC CASSYRTGDGYTF
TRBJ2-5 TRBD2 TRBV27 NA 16 TGTGCCAGCAGTTATGGGACTGGGAGGGGACAAGAGACCCAGTACTTC CASSYGTGRGQETQYF
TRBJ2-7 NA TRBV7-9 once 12 TGTGCCAGCAGAGCTAGCCGCGGGGAGCAGTACTTC CASRASRGEQYF
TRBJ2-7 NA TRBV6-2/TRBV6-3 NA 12 TGTGCCAGCAGCCGCAGCTCCTACGAGCAGTACTTC CASSRSSYEQYF
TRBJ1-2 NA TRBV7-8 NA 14 TGTGCCAGCAGCTTAGTCCGGCTGGGGCATGGCTACACCTTC CASSLVRLGHGYTF